Sequencing of this TCR beta chain was carried out in a study of graft-versus-host responses after intestinal transplantation. Study-wide background: Each of the recipients got a multivisceral, liver-intestinal, or isolated intestinal transplant. Every transplant recipient was induced with anti-thymocyte globulin, then maintained on tacrolimus and steroids for two to three years.

Processed graft tissue released its intraepithelial and lamina propria lymphocytes. Assay used: immunoSEQ multiplex PCR; TCRdb lists only in-frame clones, some missing. The sample has about 5,200 clones, about 72% seen once. CDR1 MNHEY and CDR2 SMNVEV come from the germline V gene (reference sequence). This CDR3 contains 14 residues. The ends were cut back, 2 bases at V and 4 bases at J, with 11 bases in the middle. The study, taken as a whole, reports: Detected in recipient marrow were GvH clones, some of which were first observed in ileum or blood. Some patients had graft-donor T cell macrochimerism, and their allografts showed high graft-versus-host to host-versus-graft clonal ratios.

Of note for this clone: Its target is not known.

The sequences come from ileum tissue, collected 250 to 280 days after intestinal transplant. The source of this sequence is a human patient who received an intestinal transplant, so some T cells may come from the graft donor. V and J are TRBV27 and TRBJ1-2; D may be TRBD1 (6 bases). The CDR3 DNA reads as TGTGCCAGCAGTTTAAATCAGGGGAGCTATGGCTACACCTTC. Translation: CASSLNQGSYGYTF.